The 11 T cell receptor beta chains reported below all come from one sample, sequenced in a study of OX40 agonist ivuxolimab in advanced cancers. Sequencing used immunoSEQ multiplex PCR; TCRdb keeps in-frame clones, though not all of them. In the table there are over 85,000 clones, approximately 89% of which are singletons. Here the sequenced sample was CD4+ or CD8+ T cells sorted from blood, taken in a trial of the OX40 agonist ivuxolimab. These TCRs come from an adult with an advanced solid tumor such as melanoma, head and neck, liver or kidney cancer.

The V gene is TRBV4-1, the J gene TRBJ1-1; tentative D call: TRBD1 (5 bases). CDR1 is MGHRA, CDR2 YSYEKL, per germline. This CDR3 is 21 amino acids long. V was clipped by 1 base and J by 1 base, with 28 bases between them. The DNA for the CDR3 is TGCGCCAGCAGCCAAGGGAGTGTCAGGGACTTTGGGGTAAGGAGGAACACTGAAGCTTTCTTT. It translates to CASSQGSVRDFGVRRNTEAFF.

The rearrangement links TRBV4-2 to TRBJ1-3; no reliable D call. The CDR3 consists of 16 residues. V was clipped by 0 bases and J by 0 bases, with 9 bases between them. Germline V gene sequence: CDR1 LGHNA, CDR2 YNFKEQ. CDR3 nucleotides: TGTGCCAGCAGCCAAGATTCGGGTGCCTCTGGAAACACCATATATTTT. Residues: CASSQDSGASGNTIYF.

The gene calls are TRBV5-4 and TRBJ2-7, with 7 bases fitting TRBD1. The trim removed 6 bases at V and 2 bases at J, leaving 5 bases unmatched. The CDR3 has 13 amino acids. Germline CDR1 is SGHNT and CDR2 is YYREEE (reference sequence). This CDR3 is CASTGTDPYEQYF. DNA of the CDR3: TGTGCCAGCACGGGGACAGACCCCTACGAGCAGTACTTC.

This clone was found once. This chain connects TRBV28 to TRBJ1-3; D is perhaps TRBD1 (6 bases). Germline loops: CDR1 MDHEN, CDR2 SYDVKM. The CDR3 length is 15 residues. V lost 2 bases, J lost 2 bases, and 10 bases lay in between. As DNA, the CDR3 is TGTGCCAGCAGTTTAACCGGGGACACTGGAAACACCATATATTTT. Amino acids: CASSLTGDTGNTIYF.

The CDR3 reads CASSLGFVNTEAFF. Written as DNA, the CDR3 is TGTGCCAGCAGCTTGGGGTTCGTGAACACTGAAGCTTTCTTT. V and J are TRBV11-2 and TRBJ1-1; D not certain. The CDR3 extends over 14 amino acids. The ends were cut back, 3 bases at V and 0 bases at J, with 8 bases in the middle. CDR1 SGHAT and CDR2 FQNNGV come from the germline V gene.

This clone was observed once. The chain combines TRBV5-5 with TRBJ1-2, with a possible D match to TRBD1 (5 bases). This CDR3 has 17 residues. The V gene lost 0 bases and the J gene lost 5 bases, with 20 bases spanning the gap. The germline V gene encodes CDR1 SGHKS and CDR2 YYEKEE (reference sequence). This CDR3 is CASSLDSRPGRGYGYTF. CDR3 DNA: TGTGCCAGCAGCTTGGACAGCCGCCCAGGGCGAGGGTATGGCTACACCTTC.

V is TRBV7-2 and J is TRBJ2-2; perhaps TRBD1 as D (6 bases). This CDR3 spans 16 amino acids. Germline V gives CDR1 SGHTA, CDR2 FQGNSA. The V end lost 2 bases, the J end lost 3 bases, and 13 bases lay between the germline ends. In DNA form, the CDR3 reads TGTGCCAGCAGCTTAACTGGGGGCGCGGACACCGGGGAGCTGTTTTTT. Translating it yields CASSLTGGADTGELFF.

The chain recombines TRBV6-1 with TRBJ1-2; 8 bases align to TRBD1. CDR3 length: 14 amino acids. Germline V gene data show CDR1 as MNHNS and CDR2 as SASEGT. With V trimmed by 6 bases and J by 5 bases, 8 bases remained unmatched. The CDR3 nucleotides are TGTGCCAGCAGCCCCTTACAGGGGGGGTATGGCTACACCTTC. Encoded protein: CASSPLQGGYGYTF.

The chain employs TRBV5-1 and TRBJ2-5, with 8 positions matching TRBD1. The V gene end was trimmed by 0 bases and the J gene end by 3 bases; junction bases not matched to a gene: 7. Germline loops: CDR1 SGHRS, CDR2 YFSETQ. This CDR3 spans 16 amino acids. In DNA, the CDR3 is TGCGCCAGCAGCTTGGGCCCACAGGGGGTTGAAGAGACCCAGTACTTC. As protein: CASSLGPQGVEETQYF.

The genes are TRBV7-3 and TRBJ2-5; D possibly corresponds to TRBD1 (5 bases). Germline V CDR1 and CDR2: SGHTA, FQGTGA. The V and J ends lost 1 base and 5 bases respectively, with 14 bases between them. CDR3 length: 15 residues. The CDR3 loop reads CASSLRGRAWETQYF. The DNA of the CDR3 is TGTGCCAGCAGCTTAAGGGGCAGGGCGTGGGAGACCCAGTACTTC.

The gene calls are TRBV5-5 and TRBJ2-7; no clear D. The CDR3 covers 12 residues. The germline CDR1 and CDR2 sequences are SGHKS and YYEKEE (reference sequence). V lost 4 bases and J lost 2, with 7 bases in between. CDR3 sequence reads: CASSVRAYEQYF. The CDR3, as DNA: TGTGCCAGCAGCGTCCGGGCCTACGAGCAGTACTTC.